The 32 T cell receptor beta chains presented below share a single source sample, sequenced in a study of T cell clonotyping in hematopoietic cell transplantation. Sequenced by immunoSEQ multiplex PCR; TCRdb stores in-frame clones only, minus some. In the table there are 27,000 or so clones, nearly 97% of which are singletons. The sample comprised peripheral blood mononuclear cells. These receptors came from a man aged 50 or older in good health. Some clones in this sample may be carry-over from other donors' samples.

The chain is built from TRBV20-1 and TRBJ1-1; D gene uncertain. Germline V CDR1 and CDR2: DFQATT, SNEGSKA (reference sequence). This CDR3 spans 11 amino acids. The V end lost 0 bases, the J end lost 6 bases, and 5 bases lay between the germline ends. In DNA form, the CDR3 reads TGCAGTGCTAGAGATACGTCTGAAGCTTTCTTT. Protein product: CSARDTSEAFF.

CDR3 bases: TGCGCCAGCAGCACGAACCCCGGGACCAGCACAGATACGCAGTATTTT. Its protein product is CASSTNPGTSTDTQYF. This chain uses TRBV5-1 with TRBJ2-3, with D tentatively TRBD1 or TRBD2 (5 bases each). The V and J ends lost 4 bases and 0 bases respectively, with 15 bases between them. The CDR3 length is 16 residues. The germline CDR1 and CDR2 sequences are SGHRS and YFSETQ.

The CDR3 here is CASSLYGAGATQYF. DNA for the CDR3: TGTGCCAGCAGTTTATATGGGGCGGGGGCTACGCAGTATTTT. This rearrangement joins TRBV27 to TRBJ2-3, with D perhaps matching TRBD2 (7 bases). From germline, CDR1 is MNHEY and CDR2 SMNVEV (reference sequence). The ends were cut back, 1 base at V and 8 bases at J, with 13 bases in the middle. CDR3 length: 14 amino acids.

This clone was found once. In DNA, the CDR3 is TGTGCCAGCAGCTTGGCCGTTCGTCTAAGGAACGAGCAGTACTTC. Amino acid sequence: CASSLAVRLRNEQYF. The V call is TRBV5-6, the J call TRBJ2-7; D uncertain. V was trimmed by 0 bases and J by 5 bases, leaving 15 bases between them. The CDR3 contains 15 residues. In germline, CDR1 is SGHDT, CDR2 YYEEEE.

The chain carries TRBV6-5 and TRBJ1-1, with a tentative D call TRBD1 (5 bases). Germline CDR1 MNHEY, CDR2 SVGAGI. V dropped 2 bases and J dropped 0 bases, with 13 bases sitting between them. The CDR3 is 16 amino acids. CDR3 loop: CASSYGAPLMNTEAFF. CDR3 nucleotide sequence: TGTGCCAGCAGTTACGGGGCCCCTCTAATGAACACTGAAGCTTTCTTT.

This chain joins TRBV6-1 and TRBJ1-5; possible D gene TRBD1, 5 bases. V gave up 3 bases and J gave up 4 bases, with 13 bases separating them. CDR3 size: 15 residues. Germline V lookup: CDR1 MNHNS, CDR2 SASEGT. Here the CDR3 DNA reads TGTGCCAGCAGTGATCCGACAAGGGGTAATCAGCCCCAGCATTTT. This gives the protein CASSDPTRGNQPQHF.

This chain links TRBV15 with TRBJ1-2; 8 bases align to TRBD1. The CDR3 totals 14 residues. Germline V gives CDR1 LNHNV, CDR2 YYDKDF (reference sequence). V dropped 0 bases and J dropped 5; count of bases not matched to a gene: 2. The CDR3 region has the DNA TGTGCCACCAGCAGAGATCGGACAGGGTATGGCTACACCTTC. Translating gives CATSRDRTGYGYTF.

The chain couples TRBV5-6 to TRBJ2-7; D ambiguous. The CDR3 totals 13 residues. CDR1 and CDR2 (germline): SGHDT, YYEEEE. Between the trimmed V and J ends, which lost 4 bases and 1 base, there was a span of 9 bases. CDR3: CASSQVVSYEQYF. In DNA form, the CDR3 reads TGTGCCAGCAGCCAGGTAGTATCCTACGAGCAGTACTTC.

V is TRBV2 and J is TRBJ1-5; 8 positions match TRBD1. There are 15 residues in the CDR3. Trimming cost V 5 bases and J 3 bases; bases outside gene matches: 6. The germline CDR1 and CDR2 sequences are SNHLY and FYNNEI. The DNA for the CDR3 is TGTGCCAGCAGTTGGACAGGGTCGGACAATCAGCCCCAGCATTTT. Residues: CASSWTGSDNQPQHF.

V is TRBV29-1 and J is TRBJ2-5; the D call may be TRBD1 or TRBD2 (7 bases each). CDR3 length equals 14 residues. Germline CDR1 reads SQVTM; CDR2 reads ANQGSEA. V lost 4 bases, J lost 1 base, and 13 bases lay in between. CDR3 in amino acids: CSVVGGTVQETQYF. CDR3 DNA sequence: TGCAGCGTTGTGGGGGGGACAGTCCAAGAGACCCAGTACTTC. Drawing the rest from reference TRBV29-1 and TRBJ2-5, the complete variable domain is SAVISQKPSRDICQRGTSLTIQCQVDSQVTMMFWYRQQPGQSLTLIATANQGSEATYESGFVIDKFPISRPNLTFSTLTVSNMSPEDSSIYLCSVVGGTVQETQYFGPGTRLLVL.

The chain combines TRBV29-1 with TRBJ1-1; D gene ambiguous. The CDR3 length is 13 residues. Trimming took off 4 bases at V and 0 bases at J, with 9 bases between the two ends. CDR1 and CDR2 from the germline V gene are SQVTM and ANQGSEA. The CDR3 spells CSVGSNLNTEAFF. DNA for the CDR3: TGCAGCGTTGGGAGCAACTTGAACACTGAAGCTTTCTTT.

CDR3 region: CASSLTGDAYEQYF. The CDR3 DNA follows: TGTGCCAGCAGCTTGACAGGGGATGCGTACGAGCAGTACTTC. This chain joins TRBV5-4 and TRBJ2-7, with 7 bases aligning to TRBD1. This CDR3 is built from 14 residues. Germline assignment: CDR1 SGHNT and CDR2 YYREEE (reference sequence). V gave up 1 base and J gave up 4 bases; unmatched junction bases: 5.

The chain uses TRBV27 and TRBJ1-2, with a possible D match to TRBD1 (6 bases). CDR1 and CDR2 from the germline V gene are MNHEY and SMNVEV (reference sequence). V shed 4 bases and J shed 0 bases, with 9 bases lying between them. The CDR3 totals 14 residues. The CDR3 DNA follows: TGTGCCAGCAGTTCACAGGGTTCTAACTATGGCTACACCTTC. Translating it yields CASSSQGSNYGYTF.

DNA for the CDR3: TGTGCCAGCAGCCCAAGTCGCAATGAGCAGTTCTTC. This translates into CASSPSRNEQFF. The genes are TRBV7-6 and TRBJ2-1, with unresolved D. V was trimmed by 5 bases and J by 6 bases, leaving 8 bases between them. The CDR3 covers 12 residues. Germline values: CDR1 SGHVS, CDR2 FNYEAQ.

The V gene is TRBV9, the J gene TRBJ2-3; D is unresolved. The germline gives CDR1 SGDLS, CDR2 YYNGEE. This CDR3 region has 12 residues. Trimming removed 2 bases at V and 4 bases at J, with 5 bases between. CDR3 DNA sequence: TGTGCCAGCAGCGTTAGTGCAGATACGCAGTATTTT. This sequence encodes CASSVSADTQYF.

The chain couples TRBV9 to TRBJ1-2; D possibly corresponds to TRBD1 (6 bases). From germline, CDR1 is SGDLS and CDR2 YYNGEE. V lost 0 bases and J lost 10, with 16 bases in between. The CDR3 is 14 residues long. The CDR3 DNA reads TGTGCCAGCAGCGTAGGTGGGGACACCTTACTCTACACCTTC. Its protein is CASSVGGDTLLYTF.

The CDR3 nucleotides read TGTGCCAGCAAGTTCGGCTTGACCTACGAGCAGTACTTC. This codes for CASKFGLTYEQYF. This chain connects TRBV6-5 to TRBJ2-7; D is ambiguous. Germline V gene lookup returns CDR1 MNHEY and CDR2 SVGAGI. V lost 7 bases and J lost 2, with 12 bases in between. CDR3 length: 13 amino acids.

In DNA form, the CDR3 reads TGTGCCAGCAGCTTAGGGGGGGTACTAGCCAAAAACATTCAGTACTTC. This translates into CASSLGGVLAKNIQYF. The chain combines TRBV7-2 with TRBJ2-4, with a tentative D call TRBD2 (6 bases). Germline loops: CDR1 SGHTA, CDR2 FQGNSA. V lost 1 base to trimming and J lost 0 bases, with 10 bases between them. This CDR3 has 16 amino acids.

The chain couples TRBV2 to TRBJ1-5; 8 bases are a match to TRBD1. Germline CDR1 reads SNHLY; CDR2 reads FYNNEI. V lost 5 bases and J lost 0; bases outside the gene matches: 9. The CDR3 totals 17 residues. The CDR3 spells CASSTPGQAYSNQPQHF. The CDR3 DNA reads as TGTGCCAGCAGTACACCGGGACAGGCATATAGCAATCAGCCCCAGCATTTT.

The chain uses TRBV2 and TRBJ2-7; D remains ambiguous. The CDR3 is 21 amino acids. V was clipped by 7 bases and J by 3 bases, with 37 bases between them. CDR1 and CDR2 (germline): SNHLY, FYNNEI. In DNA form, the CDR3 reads TGTGCCAGCACGCAAATCCCCTCCAATCGCCCAACCTCCGGACCGCACTACGAGCAGTACTTC. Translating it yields CASTQIPSNRPTSGPHYEQYF.

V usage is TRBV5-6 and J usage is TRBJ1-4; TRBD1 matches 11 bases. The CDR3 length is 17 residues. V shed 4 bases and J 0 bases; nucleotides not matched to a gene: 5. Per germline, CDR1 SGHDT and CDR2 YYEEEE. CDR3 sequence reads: CASSPGTGGTTNEKLFF. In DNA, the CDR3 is TGTGCCAGCAGCCCGGGGACAGGGGGTACAACTAATGAAAAACTGTTTTTT.

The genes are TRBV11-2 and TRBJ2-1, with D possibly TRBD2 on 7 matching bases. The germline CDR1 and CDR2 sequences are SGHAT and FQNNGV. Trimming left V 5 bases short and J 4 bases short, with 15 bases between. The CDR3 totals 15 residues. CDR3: CASSRGGGKYNEQFF. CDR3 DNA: TGTGCCAGCAGCCGAGGGGGGGGCAAATACAATGAGCAGTTCTTC.

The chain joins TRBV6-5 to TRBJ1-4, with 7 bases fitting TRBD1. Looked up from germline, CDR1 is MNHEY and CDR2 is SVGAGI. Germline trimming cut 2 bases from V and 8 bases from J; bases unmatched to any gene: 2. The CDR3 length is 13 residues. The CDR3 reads CASSYEQGEKLFF. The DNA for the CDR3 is TGTGCCAGCAGTTACGAACAGGGGGAAAAACTGTTTTTT.

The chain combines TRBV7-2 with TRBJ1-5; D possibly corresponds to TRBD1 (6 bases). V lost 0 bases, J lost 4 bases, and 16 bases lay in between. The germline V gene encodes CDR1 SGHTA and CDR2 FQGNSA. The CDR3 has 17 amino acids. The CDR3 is CASSLAQQGSRNQPQHF. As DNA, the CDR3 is TGTGCCAGCAGCTTAGCCCAACAGGGTTCAAGAAATCAGCCCCAGCATTTT. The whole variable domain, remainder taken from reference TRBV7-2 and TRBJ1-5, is GAGVSQSPSNKVTEKGKDVELRCDPISGHTALYWYRQSLGQGLEFLIYFQGNSAPDKSGLPSDRFSAERTGGSVSTLTIQRTQQEDSAVYLCASSLAQQGSRNQPQHFGDGTRLSIL.

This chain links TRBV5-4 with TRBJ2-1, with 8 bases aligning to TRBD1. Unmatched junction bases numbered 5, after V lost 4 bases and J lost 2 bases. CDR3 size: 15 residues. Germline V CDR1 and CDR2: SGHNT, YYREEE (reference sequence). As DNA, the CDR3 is TGTGCCAGCAGCACCGGGACAGGAACCTACAATGAGCAGTTCTTC. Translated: CASSTGTGTYNEQFF.

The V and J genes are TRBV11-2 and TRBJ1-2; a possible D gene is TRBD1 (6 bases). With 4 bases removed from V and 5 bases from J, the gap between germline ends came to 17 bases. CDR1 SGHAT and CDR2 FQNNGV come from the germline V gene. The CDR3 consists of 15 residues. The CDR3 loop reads CASSYPGQLRYGYTF. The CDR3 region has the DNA TGTGCCAGCAGCTACCCCGGACAGCTACGGTATGGCTACACCTTC.

CDR3 loop: CASSPPEDSYTGTRGYTF. As DNA, the CDR3 is TGTGCCAGCTCACCACCCGAGGATTCTTACACGGGGACACGTGGCTACACCTTC. The genes are TRBV18 and TRBJ1-2; perhaps TRBD1 as D (6 bases). Trimming shortened V by 0 bases and J by 7 bases, and 24 bases separated the two germline ends. This CDR3 is 18 amino acids long. CDR1 and CDR2 (germline): KGHSH, LQKENI.

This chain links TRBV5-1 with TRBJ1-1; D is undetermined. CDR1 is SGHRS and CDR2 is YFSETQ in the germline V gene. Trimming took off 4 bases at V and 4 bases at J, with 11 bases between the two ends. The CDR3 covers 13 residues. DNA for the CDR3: TGCGCCAGCAGCCTCCTGGTCGGCACTGAAGCTTTCTTT. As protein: CASSLLVGTEAFF.

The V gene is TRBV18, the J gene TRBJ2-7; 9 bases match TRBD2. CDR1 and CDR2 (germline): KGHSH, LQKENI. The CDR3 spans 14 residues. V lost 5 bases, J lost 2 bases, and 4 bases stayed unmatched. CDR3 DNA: TGTGCCAGCTCATACCGCGGGGGGGCCTACGAGCAGTACTTC. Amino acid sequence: CASSYRGGAYEQYF.

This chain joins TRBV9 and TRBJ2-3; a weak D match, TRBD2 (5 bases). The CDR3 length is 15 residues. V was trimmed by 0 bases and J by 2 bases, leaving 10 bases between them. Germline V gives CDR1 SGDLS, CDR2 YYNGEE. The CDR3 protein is CASSVGLALTDTQYF. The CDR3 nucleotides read TGTGCCAGCAGCGTAGGGCTAGCACTCACAGATACGCAGTATTTT. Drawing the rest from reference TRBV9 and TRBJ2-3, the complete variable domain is DSGVTQTPKHLITATGQRVTLRCSPRSGDLSVYWYQQSLDQGLQFLIQYYNGEERAKGNILERFSAQQFPDLHSELNLSSLELGDSALYFCASSVGLALTDTQYFGPGTRLTVL.

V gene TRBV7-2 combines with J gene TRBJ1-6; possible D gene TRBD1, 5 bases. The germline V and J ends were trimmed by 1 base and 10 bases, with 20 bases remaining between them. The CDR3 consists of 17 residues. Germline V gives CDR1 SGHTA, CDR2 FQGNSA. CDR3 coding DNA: TGTGCCAGCAGCTTAGAGTACGGGCAGGGCGGCTTGTCACCCCTCCACTTT. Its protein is CASSLEYGQGGLSPLHF.

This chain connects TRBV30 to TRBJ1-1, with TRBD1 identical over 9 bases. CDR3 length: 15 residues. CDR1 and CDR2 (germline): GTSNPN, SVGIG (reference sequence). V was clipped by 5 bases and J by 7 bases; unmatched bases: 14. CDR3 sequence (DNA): TGTGCCTGGCGCCGACCGGGACAGGGAGGCGGTGAAGCTTTCTTT. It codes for CAWRRPGQGGGEAFF.